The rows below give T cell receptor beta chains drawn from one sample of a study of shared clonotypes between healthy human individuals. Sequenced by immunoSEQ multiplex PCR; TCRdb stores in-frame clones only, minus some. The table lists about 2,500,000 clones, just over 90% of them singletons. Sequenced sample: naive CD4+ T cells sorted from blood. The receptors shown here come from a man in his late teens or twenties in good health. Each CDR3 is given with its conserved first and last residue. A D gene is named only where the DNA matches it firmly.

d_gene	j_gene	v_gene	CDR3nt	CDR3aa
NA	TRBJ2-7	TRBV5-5	TGTGCCAGCAGGGGAGTAGGGCTCACCTACGAGCAGTACTTC	CASRGVGLTYEQYF
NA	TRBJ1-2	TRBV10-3	TGTGCCATCAGTGAGTCCTTTGTTCAGGGGAATGGCTACACCTTC	CAISESFVQGNGYTF
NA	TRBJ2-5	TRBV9	TGTGCCAGCAGCTACGCGGGCCAAGAGACCCAGTACTTC	CASSYAGQETQYF
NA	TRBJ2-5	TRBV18	TGTGCCAGCTCACCACAACAGGGAAAAGAGACCCAGTACTTC	CASSPQQGKETQYF
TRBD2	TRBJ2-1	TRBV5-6	TGTGCCAGCAGCTCCGGACTAGCGGGAGGGCCACCGGGCAATGAGCAGTTCTTC	CASSSGLAGGPPGNEQFF
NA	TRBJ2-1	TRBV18	TGTGCCAGCTCACCCCTAGGGGGGGAGCAGTTCTTC	CASSPLGGEQFF
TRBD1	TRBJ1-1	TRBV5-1	TGCGCCAGCAGCTCCCTGGGACAGGGGGGAACTGAAGCTTTCTTT	CASSSLGQGGTEAFF
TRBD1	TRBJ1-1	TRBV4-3	TGCGCCAGCAGCCCAAAACAGGGGACTGAAGCTTTCTTT	CASSPKQGTEAFF
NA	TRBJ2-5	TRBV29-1	TGCAGCTCCGGTGGGCCCCACCAAGAGACCCAGTACTTC	CSSGGPHQETQYF
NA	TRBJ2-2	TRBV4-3	TGCGCCAGCAGCCAAGATCGAGGCACCGGGGAGCTGTTTTTT	CASSQDRGTGELFF
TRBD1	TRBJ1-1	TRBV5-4	TGTGCCAGCAGCCTGACAGGGAGAAGGGAGAACACTGAAGCTTTCTTT	CASSLTGRRENTEAFF
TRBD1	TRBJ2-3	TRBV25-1	TGTGCCAGCAGTGAATACAGGACAGGGTTCACAGATACGCAGTATTTT	CASSEYRTGFTDTQYF